A selection of T cell receptor beta chains follows, all from one sample in a study of yellow fever vaccine responses in identical twins. MiXCR was run by TCRdb on the RT-PCR reads, yielding one entry per CDR3 protein. The sample has 11,000 to 15,000 distinct CDR3 sequences, approximately 84% seen once. The material was T cells from blood (PBMCs), unsorted or a sorted subset (not recorded which), obtained before or after yellow fever vaccination (not recorded which). The receptors derive from a young woman who received the yellow fever vaccine. The CDR3 runs from the conserved cysteine through the conserved F or W.

V gene	CDR3 length	J gene	CDR3 protein
TRBV27	11	TRBJ1-1	CASWENTEAFF
TRBV6-5	13	TRBJ1-2	CASSLRQHYGYTF
TRBV2	16	TRBJ2-1	CASLGQRVPSHNEQFF
TRBV4-2	13	TRBJ2-1	CASSRDRANEQFF
TRBV12-3/TRBV12-4	16	TRBJ2-2	CASSPGLAGNTGELFF
TRBV29-1	16	TRBJ2-3	CSVESLSSGSGDTQYF
TRBV18	15	TRBJ2-7	CASSPSPTSGSAQYF
TRBV12-3/TRBV12-4	14	TRBJ1-2	CASSIDRGRRGYTF
TRBV29-1	12	TRBJ1-2	CSVERGFYGYTF
TRBV20-1	16	TRBJ1-4	CSAPKLQGFGVEKLFF
TRBV6-5	15	TRBJ2-5	CASSYEGLAGGAQYF
TRBV5-1	15	TRBJ2-7	CASSLKCPYVYEQYF
TRBV20-1	20	TRBJ2-3	CSARGGKGSGSMLRTDTQYF
TRBV27	15	TRBJ2-4	CASRDLMGAKNIQYF
TRBV18	14	TRBJ2-2	CASSVYLDIGELFF
TRBV15	11	TRBJ2-7	CATSRSNEQYF
TRBV20-1	17	TRBJ1-1	CSARALRYRDRGTEAFF
TRBV2	13	TRBJ2-1	CASSLGRFNEQFF
TRBV6-1	14	TRBJ2-7	CASKAGTSIYEQYF
TRBV7-6	17	TRBJ1-4	CASSSRQGAATNEKLFF
TRBV18	16	TRBJ2-1	CASSQDRGTTYNEQFF
TRBV4-3	15	TRBJ2-3	CASSLPSGSSDTQYF
TRBV20-1	12	TRBJ2-1	CSAREQGVEQFF
TRBV13	15	TRBJ2-1	CASTPEVSSYNEQFF
TRBV2	13	TRBJ1-2	CASSDDRAGGYTF
TRBV29-1	12	TRBJ2-5	CSVEGIGETQYF
TRBV4-2	16	TRBJ1-3	CASSQGDRDSGNTIYF
TRBV7-9	15	TRBJ1-1	CASSFGTGYNTEAFF
TRBV29-1	14	TRBJ1-2	CSVGGDRIGYGYTF
TRBV11-1	15	TRBJ2-2	CASSYRDSNTGELFF
TRBV12-3/TRBV12-4	16	TRBJ1-5	CASTPRRDRANQPQHF
TRBV20-1	12	TRBJ1-2	CSATGQGSGYTF
TRBV5-4	17	TRBJ2-5	CASSLAVRDTLRGTQYF
TRBV20-1	14	TRBJ1-6	CSAPAADVNSPLHF
TRBV10-1	17	TRBJ1-5	CARNRPKLSGCSWPQHF
TRBV5-1	13	TRBJ2-1	CASSLTGEREQFF
TRBV19	16	TRBJ2-1	CASSIIGRRTYNEQFF
TRBV29-1	13	TRBJ2-3	CSVAENTPDTQYF
TRBV7-9	15	TRBJ2-3	CASRPTGSLLDTQYF
TRBV2	15	TRBJ1-2	CASSDGTGGQYGYTF
TRBV3-1	13	TRBJ1-4	CASRTGRNEKLFF